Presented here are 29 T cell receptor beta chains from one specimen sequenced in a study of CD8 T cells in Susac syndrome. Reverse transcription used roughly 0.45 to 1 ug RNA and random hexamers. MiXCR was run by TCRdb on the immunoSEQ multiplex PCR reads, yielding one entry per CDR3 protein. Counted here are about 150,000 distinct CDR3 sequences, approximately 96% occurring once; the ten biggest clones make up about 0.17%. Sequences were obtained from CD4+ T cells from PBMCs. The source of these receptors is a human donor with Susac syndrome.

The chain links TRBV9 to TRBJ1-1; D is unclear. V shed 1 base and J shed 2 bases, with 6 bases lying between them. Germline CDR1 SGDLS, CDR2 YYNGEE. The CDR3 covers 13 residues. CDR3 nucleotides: TGTGCCAGCAGCGTAAAGGGTAACACTGAAGCTTTCTTT. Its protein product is CASSVKGNTEAFF.

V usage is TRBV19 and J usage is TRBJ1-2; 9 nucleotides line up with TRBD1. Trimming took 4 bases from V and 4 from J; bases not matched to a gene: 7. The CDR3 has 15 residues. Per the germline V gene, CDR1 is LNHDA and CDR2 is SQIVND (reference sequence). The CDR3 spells CASSKQGADSYGYTF. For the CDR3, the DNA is TGTGCCAGTAGTAAACAGGGGGCCGACTCCTATGGCTACACCTTC.

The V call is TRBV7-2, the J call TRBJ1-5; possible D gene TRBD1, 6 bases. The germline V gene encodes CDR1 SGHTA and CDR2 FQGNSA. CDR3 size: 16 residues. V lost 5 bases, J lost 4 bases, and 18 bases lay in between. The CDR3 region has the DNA TGTGCCAGCAGCCAAACCACGGGGGGGCTAAATCAGCCCCAGCATTTT. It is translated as CASSQTTGGLNQPQHF.

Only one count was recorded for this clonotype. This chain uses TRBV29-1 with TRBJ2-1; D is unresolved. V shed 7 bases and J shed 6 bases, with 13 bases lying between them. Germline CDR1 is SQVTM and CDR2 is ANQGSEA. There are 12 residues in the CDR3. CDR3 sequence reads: CSGRPLGNEQFF. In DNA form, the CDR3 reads TGCAGCGGCCGGCCGCTGGGCAATGAGCAGTTCTTC.

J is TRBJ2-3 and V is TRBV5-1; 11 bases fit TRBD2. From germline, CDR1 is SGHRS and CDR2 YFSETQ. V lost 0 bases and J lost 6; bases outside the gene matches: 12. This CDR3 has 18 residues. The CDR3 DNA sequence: TGCGCCAGCAGCTTGGAGGTTTCGGGACTAGCGGTTTTGGATACGCAGTATTTT. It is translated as CASSLEVSGLAVLDTQYF.

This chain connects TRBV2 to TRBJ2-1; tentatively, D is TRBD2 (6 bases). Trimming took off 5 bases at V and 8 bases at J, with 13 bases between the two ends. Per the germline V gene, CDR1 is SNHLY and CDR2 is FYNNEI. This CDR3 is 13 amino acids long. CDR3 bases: TGTGCCAGCAGTTTGGAGGGTCAAGATGAGCAGTTCTTC. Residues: CASSLEGQDEQFF.

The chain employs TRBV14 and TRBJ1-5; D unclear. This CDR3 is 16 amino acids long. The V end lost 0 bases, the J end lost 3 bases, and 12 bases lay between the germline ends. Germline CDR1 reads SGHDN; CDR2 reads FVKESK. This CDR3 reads CASSQDLDTDNQPQHF. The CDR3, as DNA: TGTGCCAGCAGCCAAGATCTCGATACAGACAATCAGCCCCAGCATTTT.

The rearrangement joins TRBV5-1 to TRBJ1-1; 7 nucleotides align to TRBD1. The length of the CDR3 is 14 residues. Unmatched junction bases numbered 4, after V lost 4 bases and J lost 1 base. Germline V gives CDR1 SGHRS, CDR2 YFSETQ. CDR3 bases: TGCGCCAGCAGCGCCAGACAGGGGAACACTGAAGCTTTCTTT. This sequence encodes CASSARQGNTEAFF.

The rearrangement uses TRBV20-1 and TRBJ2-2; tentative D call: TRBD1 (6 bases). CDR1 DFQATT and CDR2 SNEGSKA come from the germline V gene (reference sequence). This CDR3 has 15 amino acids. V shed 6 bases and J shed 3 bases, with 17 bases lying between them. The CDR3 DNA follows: TGCAGTGCCCCCAGGGGCGCAACGCACACCGGGGAGCTGTTTTTT. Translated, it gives CSAPRGATHTGELFF.

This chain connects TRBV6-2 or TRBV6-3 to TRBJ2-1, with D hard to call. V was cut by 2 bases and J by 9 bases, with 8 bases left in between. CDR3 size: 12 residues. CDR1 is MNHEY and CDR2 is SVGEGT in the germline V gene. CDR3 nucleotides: TGTGCCAGCAGTTACCAGGCTTCTGAGCAGTTCTTC. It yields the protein CASSYQASEQFF.

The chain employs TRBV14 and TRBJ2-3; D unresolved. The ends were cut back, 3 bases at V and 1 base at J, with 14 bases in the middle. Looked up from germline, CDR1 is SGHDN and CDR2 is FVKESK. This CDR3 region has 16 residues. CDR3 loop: CASSQFSGVGTDTQYF. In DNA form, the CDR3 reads TGTGCCAGCAGCCAGTTTAGTGGGGTCGGCACAGATACGCAGTATTTT.

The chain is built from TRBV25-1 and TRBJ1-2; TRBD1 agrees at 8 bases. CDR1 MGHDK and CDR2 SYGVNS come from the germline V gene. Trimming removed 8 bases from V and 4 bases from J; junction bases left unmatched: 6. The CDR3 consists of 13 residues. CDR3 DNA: TGTGCCAGCTACGGTACAGGGGGCTATGGCTACACCTTC. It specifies CASYGTGGYGYTF.

The CDR3 spells CASRPGQAYEQYF. As DNA, the CDR3 is TGTGCCAGCAGACCGGGACAGGCCTACGAGCAGTACTTC. The chain recombines TRBV7-7 with TRBJ2-7; TRBD1 aligns across 8 bases. Germline lookup yields CDR1 SSHAT and CDR2 FNYEAQ (reference sequence). The CDR3 length is 13 residues. V was pared by 6 bases and J by 2 bases, with 3 bases of the junction left unmatched.

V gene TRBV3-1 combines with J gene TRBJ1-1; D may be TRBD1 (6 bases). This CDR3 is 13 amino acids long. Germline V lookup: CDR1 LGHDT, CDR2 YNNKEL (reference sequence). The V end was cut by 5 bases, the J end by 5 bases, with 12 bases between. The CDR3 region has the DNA TGTGCCAGCAGCTCTAAAGGGGGGACTGAAGCTTTCTTT. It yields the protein CASSSKGGTEAFF.

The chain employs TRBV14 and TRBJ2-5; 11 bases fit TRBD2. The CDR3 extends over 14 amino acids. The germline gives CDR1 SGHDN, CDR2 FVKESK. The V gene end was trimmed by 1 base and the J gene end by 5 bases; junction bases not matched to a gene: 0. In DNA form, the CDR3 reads TGTGCCAGCAGCCAAGGACTAGCGGGGGAGACCCAGTACTTC. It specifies CASSQGLAGETQYF. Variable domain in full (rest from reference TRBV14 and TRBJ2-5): EAGVTQFPSHSVIEKGQTVTLRCDPISGHDNLYWYRRVMGKEIKFLLHFVKESKQDESGMPNNRFLAERTGGTYSTLKVQPAELEDSGVYFCASSQGLAGETQYFGPGTRLLVL.

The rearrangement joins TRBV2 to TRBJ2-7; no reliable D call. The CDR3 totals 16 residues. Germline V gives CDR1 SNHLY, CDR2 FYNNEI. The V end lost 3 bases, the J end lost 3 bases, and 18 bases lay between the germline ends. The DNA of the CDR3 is TGTGCCAGCAGTGACTCCGCACTCATGACAAACTACGAGCAGTACTTC. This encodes CASSDSALMTNYEQYF.

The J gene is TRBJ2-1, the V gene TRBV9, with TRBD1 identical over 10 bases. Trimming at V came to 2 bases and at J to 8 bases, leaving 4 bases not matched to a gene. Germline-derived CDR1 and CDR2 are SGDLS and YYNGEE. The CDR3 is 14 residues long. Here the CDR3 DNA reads TGTGCCAGCAGCGTCTCCGGGACAGGGGATGAGCAGTTCTTC. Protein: CASSVSGTGDEQFF.

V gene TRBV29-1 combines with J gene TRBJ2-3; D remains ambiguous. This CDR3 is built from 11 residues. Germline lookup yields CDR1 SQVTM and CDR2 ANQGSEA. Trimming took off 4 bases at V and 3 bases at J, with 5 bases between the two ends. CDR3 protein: CSVAVTDTQYF. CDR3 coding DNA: TGCAGCGTTGCCGTAACAGATACGCAGTATTTT.

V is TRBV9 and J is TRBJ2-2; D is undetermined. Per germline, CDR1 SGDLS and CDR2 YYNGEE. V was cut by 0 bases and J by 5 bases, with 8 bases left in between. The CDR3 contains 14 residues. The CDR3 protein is CASSVVGWTGELFF. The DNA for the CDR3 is TGTGCCAGCAGCGTAGTGGGGTGGACCGGGGAGCTGTTTTTT.

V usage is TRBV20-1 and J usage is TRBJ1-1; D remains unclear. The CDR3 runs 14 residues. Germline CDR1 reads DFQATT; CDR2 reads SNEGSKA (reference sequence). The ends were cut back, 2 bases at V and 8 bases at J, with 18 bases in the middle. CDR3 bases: TGCAGTGCTAGACAACCGCAGAGGGTGGGCGAAGCTTTCTTT. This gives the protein CSARQPQRVGEAFF.

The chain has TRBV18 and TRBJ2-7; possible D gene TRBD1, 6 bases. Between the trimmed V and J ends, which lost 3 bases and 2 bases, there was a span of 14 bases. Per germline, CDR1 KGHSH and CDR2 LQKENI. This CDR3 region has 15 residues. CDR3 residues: CASSPRTGLAYEQYF. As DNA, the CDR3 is TGTGCCAGCTCACCGCGAACAGGGTTGGCCTACGAGCAGTACTTC.

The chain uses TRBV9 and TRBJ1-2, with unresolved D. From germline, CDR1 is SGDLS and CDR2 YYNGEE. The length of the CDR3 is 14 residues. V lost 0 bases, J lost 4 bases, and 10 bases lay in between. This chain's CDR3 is CASSVDGGVYGYTF. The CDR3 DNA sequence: TGTGCCAGCAGCGTAGACGGCGGAGTCTATGGCTACACCTTC.

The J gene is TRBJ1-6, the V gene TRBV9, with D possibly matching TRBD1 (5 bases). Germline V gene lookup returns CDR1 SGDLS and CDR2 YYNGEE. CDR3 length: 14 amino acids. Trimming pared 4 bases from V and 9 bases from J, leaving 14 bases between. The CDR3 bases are TGTGCCAGCAGCAAAGAAGCTCAGGGTTCACCCCTCCACTTT. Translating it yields CASSKEAQGSPLHF.

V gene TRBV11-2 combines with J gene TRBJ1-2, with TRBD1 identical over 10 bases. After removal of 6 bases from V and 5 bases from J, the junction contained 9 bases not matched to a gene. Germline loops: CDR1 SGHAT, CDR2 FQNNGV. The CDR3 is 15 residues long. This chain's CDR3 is CASRTTGGAGYGYTF. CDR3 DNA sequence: TGTGCCAGCAGAACGACAGGGGGCGCGGGATATGGCTACACCTTC.

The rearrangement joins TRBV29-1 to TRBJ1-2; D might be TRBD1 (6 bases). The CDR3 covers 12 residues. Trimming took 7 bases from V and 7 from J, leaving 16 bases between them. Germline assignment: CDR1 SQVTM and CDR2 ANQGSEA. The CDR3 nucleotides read TGCAGCGAAAACTCAGGGGATGGTGGCTACACCTTC. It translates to CSENSGDGGYTF. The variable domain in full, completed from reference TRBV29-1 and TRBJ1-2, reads SAVISQKPSRDICQRGTSLTIQCQVDSQVTMMFWYRQQPGQSLTLIATANQGSEATYESGFVIDKFPISRPNLTFSTLTVSNMSPEDSSIYLCSENSGDGGYTFGSGTRLTVV.

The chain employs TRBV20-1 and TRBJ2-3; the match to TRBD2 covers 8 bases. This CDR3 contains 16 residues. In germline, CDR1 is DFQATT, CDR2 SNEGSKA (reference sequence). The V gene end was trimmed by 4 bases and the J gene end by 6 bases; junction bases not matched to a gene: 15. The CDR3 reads CSANPHQRGSRDTQYF. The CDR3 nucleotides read TGCAGTGCTAACCCACACCAGCGGGGGAGCCGGGATACGCAGTATTTT.

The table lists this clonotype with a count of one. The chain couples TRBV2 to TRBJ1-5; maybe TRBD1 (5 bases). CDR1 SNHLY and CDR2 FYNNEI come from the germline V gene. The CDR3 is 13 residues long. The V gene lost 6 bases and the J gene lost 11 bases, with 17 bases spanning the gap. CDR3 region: CASSGGRGKSQHF. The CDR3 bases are TGTGCCAGCAGCGGGGGACGAGGGAAGTCCCAGCATTTT.

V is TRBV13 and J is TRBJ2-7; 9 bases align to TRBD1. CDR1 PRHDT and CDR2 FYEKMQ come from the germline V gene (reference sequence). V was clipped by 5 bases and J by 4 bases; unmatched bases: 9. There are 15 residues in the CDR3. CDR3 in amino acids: CASSIGTGRLYEQYF. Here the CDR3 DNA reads TGTGCCAGCAGCATCGGGACAGGGAGGTTGTACGAGCAGTACTTC.

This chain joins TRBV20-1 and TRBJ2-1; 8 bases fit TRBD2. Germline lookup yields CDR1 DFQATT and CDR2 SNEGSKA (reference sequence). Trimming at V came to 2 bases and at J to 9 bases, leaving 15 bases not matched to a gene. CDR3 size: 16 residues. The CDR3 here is CSARRTEGLVPSEQFF. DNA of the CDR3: TGCAGTGCTAGAAGGACGGAGGGACTAGTACCTAGTGAGCAGTTCTTC.